The following is a T cell receptor beta chain sequence with its context. Its antigen is not known. This entry belongs to a study of T cell repertoires in cytomegalovirus infection. In the study overall: An indication of both CMV infection and matching HLA type came from public TCR beta signatures. Study-wide findings and caveats: Cumulative frequency of public TCR beta families picked out carriers of CMV plus the relevant HLA. In two of eight donors, the top clonotype was HLA-C-restricted CMV-specific.

In TCRdb, the reads were re-called with MiXCR into one record per CDR3 protein. Of approximately 160,000 distinct CDR3 sequences in the sample, roughly 18% were seen once. The CDR3 contains 13 residues. Trimming took off 5 bases at V and 3 bases at J, with 11 bases between the two ends. The V gene's germline CDR1 is MNHEY and CDR2 SMNVEV (reference sequence). The sequenced material came from CD8+ T cells from PBMCs. The source of this sequence is a human donor in good health (CMV status not recorded). Some clones in this sample may be carry-over from other donors' samples. The V call is TRBV27, the J call TRBJ2-7; weak D call: TRBD1 (6 bases). The CDR3 DNA sequence: TGTGCCAGCAGTCCCCAAGGGGGCTACGAGCAGTACTTC. It translates to CASSPQGGYEQYF.